This T cell receptor (beta chain) was captured by sequencing in a study of human T cells and chemical hapten exposure. TCRdb reprocessed the RACE reads via MiXCR and lists one record per CDR3 protein. The table includes approximately 32,000 distinct CDR3 sequences, around 6% detected once. This clonotype was counted many times. The antigen remains unidentified. Study results and limitations: Sensitization with DPC brought no change to TCRs above 1 in 1000 in frequency. There was alopecia in the donors, so their immune response may differ from that of healthy people.

Time point meaning: patch test 3, about 24 weeks after DPC sensitization. Treatment indicated: therapeutic diphenylcyclopropenone sensitization with weekly scalp DPC. V was cut by 1 base and J by 4 bases, with 5 bases left in between. CDR1 and CDR2 (germline): LGHNT, FRNRAP. The CDR3 contains 13 residues. Here the sequenced sample was whole blood, taken in connection with sensitization to the hapten diphenylcyclopropenone (DPC). The V gene is TRBV12-5, the J gene TRBJ1-5; D call uncertain. This receptor was obtained from a man younger than 45 with alopecia areata. Some clones in this sample may be carry-over from other donors' samples. DNA for the CDR3: TGTGCTAGTGGTTTGGGGCTAAATCAGCCCCAGCATTTT. This codes for CASGLGLNQPQHF. Looking up the rest from reference TRBV12-5 and TRBJ1-5 gives the full variable domain: DARVTQTPRHKVTEMGQEVTMRCQPILGHNTVFWYRQTMMQGLELLAYFRNRAPLDDSGMPKDRFSAEMPDATLATLKIQPSEPRDSAVYFCASGLGLNQPQHFGDGTRLSIL.